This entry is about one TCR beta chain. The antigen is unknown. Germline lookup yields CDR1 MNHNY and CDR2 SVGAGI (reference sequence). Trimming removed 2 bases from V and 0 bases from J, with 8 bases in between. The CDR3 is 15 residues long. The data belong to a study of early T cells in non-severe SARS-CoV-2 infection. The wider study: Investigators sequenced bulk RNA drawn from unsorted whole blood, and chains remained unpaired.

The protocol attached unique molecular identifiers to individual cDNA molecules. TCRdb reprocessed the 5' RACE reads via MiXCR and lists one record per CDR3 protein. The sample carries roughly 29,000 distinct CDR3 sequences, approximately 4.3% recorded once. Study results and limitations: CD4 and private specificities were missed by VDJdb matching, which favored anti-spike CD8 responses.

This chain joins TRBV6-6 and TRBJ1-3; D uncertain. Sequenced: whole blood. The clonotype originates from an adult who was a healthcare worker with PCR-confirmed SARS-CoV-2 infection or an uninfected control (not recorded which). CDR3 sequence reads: CASSYGGDSGNTIYF. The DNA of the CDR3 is TGTGCCAGCAGTTACGGCGGTGACTCTGGAAACACCATATATTTT.